The sequence of this TCR beta chain was determined in a study of blood T cell repertoires in COVID-19. Background on the study: COVID-19 samples collected from the United States, Italy and Spain covered acute and convalescent phases. T cells, B-cell-depleted T cells, or PBMCs provided the cDNA or gDNA that served as material.

Germline lookup yields CDR1 SNHLY and CDR2 FYNNEI. CDR3 length equals 13 residues. Between the trimmed V and J ends, which lost 6 bases and 1 base, there was a span of 10 bases. Study processing details: The authors estimated nucleated cell counts from reference gene primer amplification. The data were produced by immunoSEQ multiplex PCR, yet TCRdb's version contains in-frame clones alone and is incomplete. V, J and clone size are taken as reported in that table, and D and trimming were inferred from the DNA itself. Here the sample spans 200,000 to 250,000 clones, 82% being singletons. The TCR sequence derives from a woman of 80 years or more with acute or convalescent COVID-19. The chain recombines TRBV2 with TRBJ2-7, with TRBD2 as a possible D gene (6 bases). Sequencing used peripheral blood. CDR3 sequence reads: CASSGGRSYEQYF. In DNA, the CDR3 is TGTGCCAGCAGCGGAGGGAGGTCCTACGAGCAGTACTTC.